In this sample, the clone carrying this T cell receptor beta chain turned up a few times. Its antigen is as yet unknown. The sample originates from a study of response to subunit inactivated influenza vaccine. The CDR3 has 16 residues. The V gene lost 1 base and the J gene lost 5 bases, with 18 bases spanning the gap. The germline CDR1 and CDR2 sequences are SGHKS and YYEKEE (reference sequence). Study-wide points: Seasonal influenza vaccination, on each occasion, was suggested by the authors to recruit few new T cells.

TCRdb used MiXCR to reprocess the RT-PCR reads, holding one entry per CDR3 protein. The table shows roughly 630,000 distinct CDR3 sequences, with 14% occurring only once. The sequence was collected from a man over 45 who received an inactivated influenza vaccine. Source: PBMCs from blood, taken around 15 days before vaccination. V and J are TRBV5-5 and TRBJ1-1; D perhaps matches TRBD1 (5 bases). The CDR3 is CASSLWFQGGKTEAFF. Here the CDR3 DNA reads TGTGCCAGCAGCTTGTGGTTCCAGGGTGGGAAAACTGAAGCTTTCTTT. Full variable domain (outside the CDR3, taken from reference TRBV5-5 and TRBJ1-1): DAGVTQSPTHLIKTRGQQVTLRCSPISGHKSVSWYQQVLGQGPQFIFQYYEKEERGRGNFPDRFSARQFPNYSSELNVNALLLGDSALYLCASSLWFQGGKTEAFFGQGTRLTVV.